This T cell receptor beta chain was sequenced during a study of shared clonotypes between healthy human individuals (dated by TCRdb to 2018 to 2020). At the level of the whole study: A few men and two women, aged 18 to 49 years, made up the cohort. Per donor, three plates each were used for CD4 naive and CD4 memory, two for CD8 naive, and one for CD8 memory. To estimate repertoire size and how much clonotype sharing occurs between individuals, the study deeply sequenced the blood TCR repertoires of about five healthy adults. Libraries were prepared and TCR repertoires were sequenced by different laboratories using diverse techniques, in order to increase sequencing depth and limit assay-specific biases. Per donor, leukapheresis produced somewhere between about 0.9 and 9 billion PBMCs.

For this clone: It lacks a known antigen. Base qualities are not provided; no much larger clone lies one nucleotide away.

Healthy HIV-negative adults with no recently reported acute infections or vaccinations were included as donors. Every donor was a Caucasian adult residing in Nashville, Tennessee, USA. Magnetic negative selection was used to enrich CD4+ T cells, after which naive cells were positively selected on CD45RA and the negative fraction became the memory subset. After blood collection by leukapheresis, PBMCs were isolated using Ficoll-Histopaque density gradient centrifugation and then cryopreserved in the vapor phase of liquid nitrogen. Purity and quantity of every magnetically sorted T cell population were checked by analytical flow cytometry. From each sorted fraction, genomic DNA was isolated and quantified by UV absorbance on a Nanodrop 2000c. The CDR3 goes from the cysteine to the phenylalanine over 16 residues. Only CDR3 DNA is held: 48 bases, read in frame from base 1. V is pared back by 4 bases and J by 10 bases, with 20 bases lying between the germline termini. The germline V gene gives CDR1 as LGHNA and CDR2 as YSLEER.

TCR CDR3 regions were amplified from genomic DNA by multiplex PCR using the deep immunoSEQ assay. Extracted genomic DNA from each cell subset was spread evenly across all wells of several immunoSEQ 96-well plates, with each plate serving as a replicate. For sorted subsets, 200 to 250 ng genomic DNA, equal to tens of thousands of T cell genomes, was loaded into each replicate PCR. The purified libraries were quantified using a Qubit 3.0 fluorometer, sized with a Bioanalyzer 2100, and then quantified again using the KAPA Library Quantification kit. Every immunoSEQ 96-well plate was sequenced on a dedicated single-read 150-cycle Illumina NextSeq 550 flow cell. Per the source publication's procedure: The immunoSEQ output contained only junctional sequences without quality scores, so filtering could not match that applied to full-length reads. To assign V/J genes and CDR3, sequences were annotated against IMGT germline references using PyIR, a Python wrapper for IgBLAST v1.9. Reads were filtered out if the reads had weak V/J assignments (E-value above 1e-6), no CDR3, stop codons, out-of-frame junctions, or ambiguous translated residues. V3J clonotypes were defined as sequences sharing an identical inferred V gene, J gene, and CDR3 amino acid sequence. The percentage overlap between two repertoires was calculated by dividing the number of shared unique clonotypes by the size of the smaller repertoire. Richness of each repertoire was evaluated using RTK rarefaction, the Chao1 estimator, and Recon v2.1 estimates of unobserved clonotypes. Generation probabilities for all TCRbeta clonotypes obtained by the gDNA method from a handful of donors were computed using OLGA. In TCRdb, the immuneACCESS table is reduced to in-frame sequences with V and J assigned. These tables do not hold every clone; where another copy was compared, an unresolved V gene accounts for under half, and the others remain unexplained. That table is the source of V, J and clone size, and D and trimming were worked out from the DNA. The sample table holds over a million clones, of which about 74% were seen once. Approximately 1.5% of the sample is held by the ten biggest clonotypes.

The paper's findings and limits, for the study overall: Pairwise subsampling led to the expectation that sequencing depth would affect the degree of clonotype sharing among donors. The genetic and exposure-history diversity represented was limited by the small number of donors. Compared with non-shared clonotypes, the clonotypes found in all four sorted-subset donors had higher generation probabilities. Estimated clonotype richness was generally larger for naive than for memory subsets. Across a few donors, 5% to 6% of naive CD4, roughly 3.3% of naive CD8, approximately 2.5% of memory CD4, and under 0.45% of memory CD8 clonotypes were shared. Rarefaction of sorted-subset datasets indicated incomplete sequencing despite the large sequencing depth. Sampling was limited to blood, and TCR repertoires in tissue likely differ from TCR repertoires in blood.

Sequenced sample: memory CD4+ T cells sorted from blood. What the cell subset or site label conveys for this sample: CD45RA-negative fraction. The sequence came from a man between 18 and 35 years old in good health. This chain is built from TRBV4-3 and TRBJ1-6; the D gene remains uncertain. The CDR3 region reads CASSRAVEVSSSPLHF. The DNA sequence follows: TGCGCCAGCAGCCGGGCGGTGGAGGTGAGTTCGTCACCCCTCCACTTT.